The 31 T cell receptor beta chains below come from one sample, sequenced in a study of blood T cells in healthy people across ages. Primers used in a second PCR of about 6 to 12 cycles were a sample-barcoded 5' primer and a J-beta primer mix. Each CDR3 protein gets one entry after TCRdb re-called the 5' RACE reads with MiXCR. The repertoire consists of about 1,400,000 distinct CDR3 sequences, with 59% occurring once and the leading ten covering 6.5% to 8%. Sequencing input: blood. Every receptor here comes from a man between 18 and 35 years old in good health.

The chain couples TRBV11-2 to TRBJ2-7; D is unclear. CDR3 length: 14 amino acids. V was cut by 2 bases and J by 1 base, with 9 bases left in between. Germline V CDR1 and CDR2: SGHAT, FQNNGV. CDR3 amino acids: CASSLLLLSYEQYF. The CDR3 coding sequence is TGTGCCAGCAGCTTACTACTGTTATCCTACGAGCAGTACTTC.

This chain uses TRBV30 with TRBJ2-5; the D gene is possibly TRBD2 (5 bases). V was pared by 2 bases and J by 4 bases, with 17 bases between. This CDR3 is built from 15 residues. Germline lookup yields CDR1 GTSNPN and CDR2 SVGIG (reference sequence). CDR3 sequence (DNA): TGTGCCTGGAGTCCCGTCGGGGAAATCATAGAGACCCAGTACTTC. It translates to CAWSPVGEIIETQYF.

The V and J genes are TRBV25-1 and TRBJ2-7; D ambiguous. This CDR3 is 14 amino acids long. The V and J ends lost 3 bases and 2 bases respectively, with 11 bases between them. Germline V gene data show CDR1 as MGHDK and CDR2 as SYGVNS. This chain's CDR3 is CASSDTPEPYEQYF. CDR3 sequence (DNA): TGTGCCAGCAGTGATACCCCAGAGCCCTACGAGCAGTACTTC.

This clonotype was observed a few times. The chain couples TRBV28 to TRBJ2-3; 9 bases are a match to TRBD1. This CDR3 is 16 amino acids long. The V gene's germline CDR1 is MDHEN and CDR2 SYDVKM. Trimming removed 5 bases from V and 3 bases from J; junction bases left unmatched: 9. The CDR3 DNA reads TGTGCCAGCAGTACACCCACAGGGGGCATTACAGATACGCAGTATTTT. Translating gives CASSTPTGGITDTQYF.

V is TRBV20-1 and J is TRBJ1-2, with a tentative D call TRBD1 (5 bases). The ends were cut back, 8 bases at V and 4 bases at J, with 14 bases in the middle. The CDR3 covers 12 residues. Germline V gene data show CDR1 as DFQATT and CDR2 as SNEGSKA (reference sequence). CDR3: CSSNQGSYGYTF. For the CDR3, the DNA is TGCAGTTCCAATCAGGGATCCTATGGCTACACCTTC.

This chain links TRBV9 with TRBJ2-3; 8 bases agree with TRBD1. CDR1 and CDR2 from the germline V gene are SGDLS and YYNGEE. V shed 2 bases and J 3 bases; nucleotides not matched to a gene: 14. This CDR3 spans 18 amino acids. The CDR3 bases are TGTGCCAGCAGCGTTAGGGACAGGATCTTCCCCTTTACAGATACGCAGTATTTT. It specifies CASSVRDRIFPFTDTQYF.

The J gene is TRBJ2-1, the V gene TRBV15; weak D call: TRBD2 (6 bases). The J call is doubtful: the DNA matches TRBJ2-7 better. CDR1 is LNHNV and CDR2 is YYDKDF in the germline V gene (reference sequence). The CDR3 extends over 14 amino acids. For the CDR3, the DNA is TGTGCCACCAGCTTGCGGGGACCCTACAATGAGCAGTACTTC. It translates to CATSLRGPYNEQYF.

V gene TRBV5-1 combines with J gene TRBJ2-7; 9 nucleotides align to TRBD2. V dropped 5 bases and J dropped 5; count of bases not matched to a gene: 5. Germline values: CDR1 SGHRS, CDR2 YFSETQ. This CDR3 region has 13 residues. The CDR3 sequence: CASSISGGHEQYF. In nucleotides, the CDR3 is TGCGCCAGCAGTATCAGCGGGGGGCACGAGCAGTACTTC.

This clonotype appeared once. V usage is TRBV5-1 and J usage is TRBJ2-7; TRBD2 agrees at 7 bases. This CDR3 is 13 amino acids long. Looked up from germline, CDR1 is SGHRS and CDR2 is YFSETQ. The trim removed 7 bases at V and 3 bases at J, leaving 7 bases unmatched. The CDR3 DNA follows: TGCGCCAGCCGTGAAGGACTAGGCTACGAGCAGTACTTC. Protein: CASREGLGYEQYF. The variable domain in full, with the rest retrieved from reference TRBV5-1 and TRBJ2-7, is KAGVTQTPRYLIKTRGQQVTLSCSPISGHRSVSWYQQTPGQGLQFLFEYFSETQRNKGNFPGRFSGRQFSNSRSEMNVSTLELGDSALYLCASREGLGYEQYFGPGTRLTVT.

For the CDR3, the DNA is TGCAGTGCTAGAGATGGGATTAGTGGGGAGACCCAGTACTTC. Its translation: CSARDGISGETQYF. V gene TRBV20-1 combines with J gene TRBJ2-5; D is undetermined. Trimming removed 0 bases from V and 5 bases from J, with 13 bases in between. The CDR3 is made up of 14 amino acids. The germline gives CDR1 DFQATT, CDR2 SNEGSKA (reference sequence).

The table lists this clonotype with a few counts. The V call is TRBV20-1, the J call TRBJ2-7, with 8 bases identical to TRBD1. CDR1 DFQATT and CDR2 SNEGSKA come from the germline V gene (reference sequence). This CDR3 is 15 amino acids long. V shed 0 bases and J 1 base; nucleotides not matched to a gene: 5. The CDR3 here is CSAREADRGSYEQYF. The CDR3 nucleotides are TGCAGTGCTAGAGAGGCTGACAGGGGATCCTACGAGCAGTACTTC.

This clonotype has just a few counts. The chain uses TRBV7-2 and TRBJ2-7; 7 bases agree with TRBD1. Germline values: CDR1 SGHTA, CDR2 FQGNSA. CDR3 size: 12 residues. V was clipped by 5 bases and J by 6 bases; unmatched bases: 4. CDR3 sequence reads: CASSPTGLEQYF. CDR3 nucleotide sequence: TGTGCCAGCAGCCCGACAGGGCTCGAGCAGTACTTC.

The chain has TRBV10-2 and TRBJ2-5; the match to TRBD2 covers 8 bases. The length of the CDR3 is 13 residues. Germline-derived CDR1 and CDR2 are WSHSY and SAAADI. The ends lost 6 bases at V and 3 bases at J; junction bases unmatched: 3. The CDR3 loop is CASRVSGEETQYF. In DNA form, the CDR3 reads TGCGCCAGCAGAGTTAGCGGGGAAGAGACCCAGTACTTC.

This clonotype was seen a handful of times. V usage is TRBV2 and J usage is TRBJ2-6; the match to TRBD1 covers 9 bases. V lost 10 bases, J lost 1 base, and 8 bases stayed unmatched. The V gene's germline CDR1 is SNHLY and CDR2 FYNNEI. This CDR3 comprises 16 residues. CDR3 DNA sequence: TGTGCCAACCTACAGGGGGCGTTTTCTGGGGCCAACGTCCTGACTTTC. Translating it yields CANLQGAFSGANVLTF.

This chain uses TRBV6-6 with TRBJ1-1; D unresolved. This CDR3 region has 11 residues. Trimming stripped 5 bases from V and 11 bases from J, with 12 bases between. Germline assignment: CDR1 MNHNY and CDR2 SVGAGI (reference sequence). The CDR3 nucleotides are TGTGCCAGCAGTACCCCTCGAGGGGCTTTCTTT. Its protein product is CASSTPRGAFF.

This clonotype has only a few counts. The gene calls are TRBV20-1 and TRBJ2-1; D is unresolved. Deletions cut 6 bases from V and 10 bases from J, with 13 bases between. Germline assignment: CDR1 DFQATT and CDR2 SNEGSKA (reference sequence). CDR3 length equals 11 residues. The CDR3 region is CSAVSVGEQFF. In nucleotides, the CDR3 is TGCAGTGCAGTGAGTGTAGGAGAGCAGTTCTTC.

The chain couples TRBV5-1 to TRBJ2-1; TRBD2 matches at 9 bases. Trimming at V came to 3 bases and at J to 5 bases, leaving 3 bases not matched to a gene. Germline CDR1 SGHRS, CDR2 YFSETQ. The CDR3 extends over 14 amino acids. The CDR3 DNA sequence: TGCGCCAGCAGCTGGGCGGGGGGGCACAATGAGCAGTTCTTC. Translation: CASSWAGGHNEQFF.

The rearrangement uses TRBV20-1 and TRBJ2-7, with 7 bases matching TRBD1. Looked up from germline, CDR1 is DFQATT and CDR2 is SNEGSKA (reference sequence). Trimming removed 3 bases from V and 6 bases from J; junction bases left unmatched: 17. The CDR3 is 16 amino acids. CDR3 nucleotide sequence: TGCAGTGCTAGCCCTATCCGAGGGACAGTGGCCGCCGAGCAGTACTTC. It translates to CSASPIRGTVAAEQYF.

The chain couples TRBV11-2 to TRBJ2-3; TRBD2 matches 8 bases. The trim removed 7 bases at V and 5 bases at J, leaving 8 bases unmatched. Germline V lookup: CDR1 SGHAT, CDR2 FQNNGV. The CDR3 sequence is 14 residues long. This CDR3 reads CASIPGTSVDTQYF. For the CDR3, the DNA is TGTGCCAGCATTCCCGGGACTAGTGTAGATACGCAGTATTTT.

CDR3 nucleotide sequence: TGTGCCAGCAGCCGGACAGGGACATCTCCGGAGACCCAGTACTTC. Its translation is CASSRTGTSPETQYF. The rearrangement joins TRBV5-5 to TRBJ2-5, with 8 nucleotides matching TRBD1. V lost 4 bases and J lost 5; bases outside the gene matches: 10. The CDR3 has 15 residues. CDR1 and CDR2 from the germline V gene are SGHKS and YYEKEE (reference sequence).

The V and J genes are TRBV24-1 and TRBJ2-3; TRBD1 matches at 7 bases. The V gene end was trimmed by 4 bases and the J gene end by 4 bases; junction bases not matched to a gene: 13. The CDR3 runs to 17 residues. Germline CDR1 and CDR2: KGHDR and SFDVKD. This CDR3 reads CATSDEGFGTAPDTQYF. In DNA, the CDR3 is TGTGCCACCAGTGACGAGGGGTTCGGGACAGCCCCAGATACGCAGTATTTT.

The gene calls are TRBV3-1 and TRBJ2-1; D assignment may be TRBD1 or TRBD2 (5 bases each). Germline V gene sequence: CDR1 LGHDT, CDR2 YNNKEL (reference sequence). The CDR3 consists of 19 residues. Deletions cut 1 base from V and 5 bases from J, with 24 bases between. CDR3 bases: TGTGCCAGCAGCCAAGGCCATGGAATCGTTTGGGACCACGACAATGAGCAGTTCTTC. It is translated as CASSQGHGIVWDHDNEQFF.

This clonotype was seen a handful of times. The chain has TRBV4-1 and TRBJ1-1, with D tentatively TRBD1 (6 bases). CDR1 is MGHRA, CDR2 YSYEKL, per germline. V was cut by 0 bases and J by 8 bases, with 16 bases left in between. The CDR3 consists of 15 residues. Written as DNA, the CDR3 is TGCGCCAGCAGCCAAGAATCATGGGGGCTAAGGGAAGCTTTCTTT. It translates to CASSQESWGLREAFF.

V and J are TRBV7-8 and TRBJ2-1; D ambiguous. Trimming pared 0 bases from V and 4 bases from J, leaving 13 bases between. This CDR3 spans 16 amino acids. Germline CDR1 is SGHVS and CDR2 is FQNEAQ. Written as DNA, the CDR3 is TGTGCCAGCAGCTTAGCGTGGAAGGGCTTGTACAATGAGCAGTTCTTC. This sequence encodes CASSLAWKGLYNEQFF.

The chain has TRBV18 and TRBJ2-7, with D perhaps matching TRBD1 or TRBD2 (6 bases each). CDR1 and CDR2 from the germline V gene are KGHSH and LQKENI. V was cut by 3 bases and J by 4 bases, with 16 bases left in between. The CDR3 loop spans 15 amino acids. This chain's CDR3 is CASSPGGGTGYEQYF. The CDR3 DNA sequence: TGTGCCAGCTCACCCGGGGGCGGGACCGGATACGAGCAGTACTTC. The full variable domain, its missing parts supplied by reference TRBV18 and TRBJ2-7, is NAGVMQNPRHLVRRRGQEARLRCSPMKGHSHVYWYRQLPEEGLKFMVYLQKENIIDESGMPKERFSAEFPKEGPSILRIQQVVRGDSAAYFCASSPGGGTGYEQYFGPGTRLTVT.

V is TRBV7-9 and J is TRBJ2-4; TRBD1 aligns across 10 bases. The end of the DNA is better explained by TRBJ2-7, so the J call may be wrong. The CDR3 sequence is 15 residues long. Germline V CDR1 and CDR2: SEHNR, FQNEAQ (reference sequence). CDR3 bases: TGTGCCAGCAGCTACCCCGGGACAGGGGTCAACGAGCAGTACTTC. Protein sequence: CASSYPGTGVNEQYF.

This clonotype came up many times. This chain uses TRBV6-5 with TRBJ2-7; 8 nucleotides match TRBD2. The CDR3 spans 14 residues. Germline values: CDR1 MNHEY, CDR2 SVGAGI. Trimming took 5 bases from V and 4 from J; bases not matched to a gene: 7. The chain's CDR3 is CASSRTSRVYEQYF. In nucleotides, the CDR3 is TGTGCCAGCAGTAGGACTAGCAGAGTATACGAGCAGTACTTC.

V and J are TRBV5-1 and TRBJ2-1; the match to TRBD2 covers 15 bases. This CDR3 is built from 19 residues. CDR1 and CDR2 from the germline V gene are SGHRS and YFSETQ. Losses at the gene ends were 0 bases for V and 5 bases for J; bases not matched to a gene: 9. CDR3 DNA sequence: TGCGCCAGCAGCTTGGCACCGGGACTAGCGGGGGGTGAGAACAATGAGCAGTTCTTC. This translates into CASSLAPGLAGGENNEQFF.

This clonotype was found a few times. V gene TRBV27 combines with J gene TRBJ2-5, with D perhaps matching TRBD1 (6 bases). The J call is in doubt because the DNA end fits TRBJ2-7 better. CDR1 and CDR2 from the germline V gene are MNHEY and SMNVEV (reference sequence). CDR3 length: 13 amino acids. The CDR3 sequence is CASSQGQMDEQYF. The CDR3 DNA follows: TGTGCCAGCAGTCAGGGGCAGATGGACGAGCAGTACTTC.

In this sample, this clonotype turned up a few times. This chain joins TRBV12-3 or TRBV12-4 and TRBJ2-7, with 10 positions matching TRBD2. J gave up 4 bases and V 4 bases, and 7 bases lay outside the gene matches. The length of the CDR3 is 15 residues. CDR3 residues: CASSWSSGGSYEQYF. The CDR3 bases are TGTGCCAGCAGTTGGTCTAGCGGGGGATCTTACGAGCAGTACTTC.

This chain uses TRBV19 with TRBJ1-2; 10 positions agree with TRBD1. Germline CDR1 is LNHDA and CDR2 is SQIVND (reference sequence). CDR3 length: 18 residues. Trimming removed 6 bases from V and 4 bases from J; junction bases left unmatched: 17. The CDR3: CASSKIWTGGNRFYGYTF. CDR3 in DNA: TGTGCCAGTAGCAAAATTTGGACAGGGGGAAATCGATTCTATGGCTACACCTTC. Full variable domain (rest looked up from reference TRBV19 and TRBJ1-2): DGGITQSPKYLFRKEGQNVTLSCEQNLNHDAMYWYRQDPGQGLRLIYYSQIVNDFQKGDIAEGYSVSREKKESFPLTVTSAQKNPTAFYLCASSKIWTGGNRFYGYTFGSGTRLTVV.